This T cell receptor beta chain was captured in a study of breast tumors, draining lymph nodes, adjacent tissues. General study points: That most tumor T cells come from lymph nodes remained unproven. Tumor TCR diversity was below lymph nodes but above nontumor tissue.

This clonotype was observed many times. The antigen remains undetermined. TCRdb passed the multiplex PCR reads through MiXCR, listing each CDR3 protein once. Among some 66,000 distinct CDR3 sequences, 45% to 65% were seen once, and the ten largest hold 15% to 20%. There are 14 residues in the CDR3. The germline V gene has CDR1 SNHLY and CDR2 FYNNEI. Trimming removed 7 bases from V and 6 bases from J, with 18 bases in between. The gene calls are TRBV2 and TRBJ1-2; D ambiguous. This sequence originates from a female donor with breast cancer. Some clones in this sample may be carry-over from other donors' samples. Material for sequencing was breast tumor tissue. The CDR3 loop reads CASTYEWGRDGYTF. The CDR3 region has the DNA TGTGCCAGCACCTATGAGTGGGGAAGGGATGGCTACACCTTC.